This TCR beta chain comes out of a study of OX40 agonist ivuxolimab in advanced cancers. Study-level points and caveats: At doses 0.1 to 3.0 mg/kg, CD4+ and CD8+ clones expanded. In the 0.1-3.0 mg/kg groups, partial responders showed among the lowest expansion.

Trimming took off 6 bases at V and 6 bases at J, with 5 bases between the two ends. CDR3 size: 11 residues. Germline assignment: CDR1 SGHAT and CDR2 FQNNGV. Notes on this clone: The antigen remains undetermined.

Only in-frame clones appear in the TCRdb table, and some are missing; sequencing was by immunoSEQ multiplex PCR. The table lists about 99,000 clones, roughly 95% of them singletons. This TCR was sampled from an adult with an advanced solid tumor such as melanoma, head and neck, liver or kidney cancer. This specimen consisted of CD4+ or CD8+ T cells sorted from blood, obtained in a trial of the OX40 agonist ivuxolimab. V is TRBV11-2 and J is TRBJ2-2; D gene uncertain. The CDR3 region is CASSYAGELFF. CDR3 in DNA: TGTGCCAGCAGTTATGCCGGGGAGCTGTTTTTT.